The clone carrying this T cell receptor (beta chain) was seen a handful of times. These data come from a study of OX40 agonist ivuxolimab in advanced cancers. The CDR3 spans 15 residues. Between the trimmed V and J ends, which lost 3 bases and 3 bases, there was a span of 9 bases. The germline V gene has CDR1 MNHEY and CDR2 SMNVEV (reference sequence). TCRdb's copy holds only in-frame clones and misses some; the assay was immunoSEQ multiplex PCR. The sample includes 68,000 or so clones, roughly 85% of them seen just once. The source was CD4+ or CD8+ T cells sorted from blood, collected in a trial of the OX40 agonist ivuxolimab. The clonotype originates from an adult with an advanced solid tumor such as melanoma, head and neck, liver or kidney cancer. V is TRBV27 and J is TRBJ1-6; D uncertain. CDR3 bases: TGTGCCAGCAGTTTTGTCCCAGTCTATAATTCACCCCTCCACTTT. It translates to CASSFVPVYNSPLHF.